Below, one T cell receptor beta chain is given with its context. TCRdb keeps only in-frame clones here, not all; method: immunoSEQ multiplex PCR. The sample lists about 110,000 clones, approximately 86% occurring once. These data come from a study of cytomegalovirus exposure and HLA in healthy donors. The clonotype comes from a young woman in good health and CMV-seronegative. The sample taken for sequencing was PBMCs.

The DNA for the CDR3 is TGTGCCAGCAGCTTAGTCTCCAATGAGCAGTTCTTC. Amino acid sequence: CASSLVSNEQFF. The genes are TRBV11-3 and TRBJ2-1; D gene unclear. CDR3 size: 12 residues. Per the germline V gene, CDR1 is SGHNT and CDR2 is YENEEA. The ends were cut back, 1 base at V and 6 bases at J, with 4 bases in the middle. Filled out from reference TRBV11-3 and TRBJ2-1, the complete variable domain reads EAGVVQSPRYKIIEKKQPVAFWCNPISGHNTLYWYLQNLGQGPELLIRYENEEAVDDSQLPKDRFSAERLKGVDSTLKIQPAELGDSAVYLCASSLVSNEQFFGPGTRLTVL.